This TCR beta chain was documented in a study of regulatory T cells in long-lasting Graves disease. Time point noted: newly diagnosed GD, antithyroid drugs for less than 3 months. PBMC-extracted RNA yielded the TCR library. Combining iRepertoire HTBI primers with Arm-PCR of CDR3 regions, the authors built TCR beta libraries. Authors' methods: Samples revealed 62 TRBV and roughly 15 TRBJ segments. MiXCR, applied by TCRdb to the multiplex PCR reads, yields one record per CDR3 protein. TCRdb, not the original authors, processed these V and J calls. This sample has about 540,000 distinct CDR3 sequences; approximately 13% occur once, and the top ten carry more than 8.5%. Germline loops: CDR1 MRHNA, CDR2 SNTAGT. This CDR3 has 14 residues. Trimming removed 0 bases from V and 3 bases from J, with 5 bases in between. This clonotype turned up a few times. Its antigen remains unknown. Study outcomes and limitations: Exclusively peripheral blood, rather than thyroid tissue, was studied.

These data were also filed under a second study, of T cells in Graves' hyperthyroidism and ophthalmopathy. That publication notes: For the diagnoses, clinical symptoms, serum thyroxine and TRAb, thyroid ultrasound and orbital computed tomography were used.

The gene calls are TRBV6-4 and TRBJ2-2; TRBD1 might be the D (5 bases). This sample comprised peripheral blood mononuclear cells (PBMCs), obtained at new diagnosis, from a patient treated with antithyroid drugs. This sequence originates from a man aged 25-45 years with Graves disease. CDR3 region: CASSDSTDTGELFF. CDR3 nucleotide sequence: TGTGCCAGCAGTGACTCGACAGACACCGGGGAGCTGTTTTTT.